One TCR beta chain is described in this entry. Method: immunoSEQ multiplex PCR; TCRdb's copy keeps in-frame clones and lacks some. The data show roughly 89,000 clones, 91% seen once. This entry is derived from a study of control samples from healthy donors and cancer patients. The TCR originated in a man aged 50 or older in good health. The material sequenced was blood.

The CDR3 sequence: CASSAPGNTDTQYF. The CDR3 DNA is TGTGCCAGCAGCGCCCCCGGGAACACAGATACGCAGTATTTT. V gene TRBV13 combines with J gene TRBJ2-3; D may be TRBD2 (5 bases). The CDR3 has 14 amino acids. CDR1 and CDR2 (germline): PRHDT, FYEKMQ (reference sequence). Trimming took 5 bases from V and 2 from J, leaving 11 bases between them.